These 22 T cell receptor beta chains were all obtained from the same sample, sequenced in a study of beta chain features in type 1 diabetes. The investigators reverse transcribed all of the isolated RNA, so they sequenced expressed TCRB transcripts. Libraries were prepared by immunoSEQ multiplex PCR; TCRdb keeps only in-frame clonotypes and omits some of them. The top ten hold roughly 0.44% of the sample, which has under 90,000 clones, 25% to 35% seen once. The sample comprised stem cell memory CD4+ T cells from blood. The receptors come from a woman younger than 30 in good health.

This clone was seen only a few times. This chain's CDR3 is CASSQGAVRDTQYF. In DNA, the CDR3 is TGCGCCAGTTCACAGGGGGCCGTTAGAGATACGCAGTATTTT. The V call is TRBV5-1, the J call TRBJ2-3; 9 nucleotides agree with TRBD1. In germline, CDR1 is SGHRS, CDR2 YFSETQ. Trimming removed 8 bases from V and 5 bases from J; junction bases left unmatched: 9. The CDR3 totals 14 residues.

The genes are TRBV2 and TRBJ2-1; maybe TRBD1 (6 bases). Germline CDR1 reads SNHLY; CDR2 reads FYNNEI. The CDR3 has 14 amino acids. Between the trimmed V and J ends, which lost 6 bases and 6 bases, there was a span of 15 bases. For the CDR3, the DNA is TGTGCCAGCAGCGCCACAGGGTGGGGCAATGAGCAGTTCTTC. It codes for CASSATGWGNEQFF.

The chain carries TRBV6-9 and TRBJ1-5, with D tentatively TRBD1 (5 bases). Germline V CDR1 and CDR2: MNHGY, SVAAGI. With 5 bases removed from V and 6 bases from J, the gap between germline ends came to 14 bases. The CDR3 spans 14 residues. DNA for the CDR3: TGTGCCAGCAGTGCAGCGGGGCCAAGTCAGCCCCAGCATTTT. The encoded protein is CASSAAGPSQPQHF.

This clone has just a few counts. The chain recombines TRBV4-2 with TRBJ2-1, with 9 bases matching TRBD2. With V trimmed by 4 bases and J by 0 bases, 7 bases remained unmatched. This CDR3 is 17 amino acids long. Germline V gene data show CDR1 as LGHNA and CDR2 as YNFKEQ. The CDR3 DNA is TGTGCCAGCAGCCCCGTTAGCGGGAGTGGCTCCTACAATGAGCAGTTCTTC. Protein sequence: CASSPVSGSGSYNEQFF.

This clone was seen a handful of times. The gene calls are TRBV11-2 and TRBJ2-2, with a tentative D call TRBD1 (5 bases). V was trimmed by 6 bases and J by 0 bases, leaving 14 bases between them. CDR1 SGHAT and CDR2 FQNNGV come from the germline V gene. This CDR3 has 16 amino acids. CDR3 region: CASRPVGRANTGELFF. The CDR3 bases are TGTGCCAGCAGGCCGGTTGGCAGGGCGAACACCGGGGAGCTGTTTTTT.

V gene TRBV30 combines with J gene TRBJ1-1, with D tentatively TRBD1 (5 bases). The CDR3 is 14 amino acids. V was clipped by 0 bases and J by 5 bases, with 13 bases between them. Germline-derived CDR1 and CDR2 are GTSNPN and SVGIG (reference sequence). The CDR3 DNA reads as TGTGCCTGGAGTGTTAACAGGCAGAGGACTGAAGCTTTCTTT. It is translated as CAWSVNRQRTEAFF.

The chain recombines TRBV18 with TRBJ2-7; D perhaps matches TRBD1 (5 bases). CDR1 is KGHSH and CDR2 is LQKENI in the germline V gene. This CDR3 region has 14 residues. Trimming pared 3 bases from V and 2 bases from J, leaving 11 bases between. CDR3 in amino acids: CASSPETATYEQYF. The CDR3 nucleotides read TGTGCCAGCTCACCCGAGACAGCAACCTACGAGCAGTACTTC.

This rearrangement joins TRBV5-1 to TRBJ1-1; D possibly corresponds to TRBD1 (5 bases). Germline assignment: CDR1 SGHRS and CDR2 YFSETQ. Between the trimmed V and J ends, which lost 2 bases and 1 base, there was a span of 6 bases. There are 13 residues in the CDR3. CDR3 nucleotides: TGCGCCAGCAGCTTTACAGGGAACACTGAAGCTTTCTTT. It specifies CASSFTGNTEAFF.

The V gene is TRBV5-1, the J gene TRBJ2-7; TRBD2 matches 7 bases. This CDR3 is built from 15 residues. Per the germline V gene, CDR1 is SGHRS and CDR2 is YFSETQ. Trimming at V came to 4 bases and at J to 6 bases, leaving 13 bases not matched to a gene. The CDR3 loop is CASSPKSGTPSEQYF. The CDR3 DNA sequence: TGCGCCAGCAGCCCTAAGAGCGGGACTCCCTCCGAGCAGTACTTC.

The chain combines TRBV9 with TRBJ2-7, with TRBD2 matching over 12 bases. Per the germline V gene, CDR1 is SGDLS and CDR2 is YYNGEE. V lost 3 bases, J lost 7 bases, and 8 bases stayed unmatched. The CDR3 sequence is 15 residues long. As DNA, the CDR3 is TGTGCCAGCAGCGCGACCCCGCTAGCGGGAGGGGAGCAGTACTTC. It yields the protein CASSATPLAGGEQYF.

The CDR3 here is CASSEVGQANYGYTF. CDR3 bases: TGTGCCAGCAGTGAAGTGGGACAGGCCAACTATGGCTACACCTTC. The chain links TRBV2 to TRBJ1-2; TRBD1 agrees at 8 bases. CDR1 SNHLY and CDR2 FYNNEI come from the germline V gene. This CDR3 is built from 15 residues. V was clipped by 1 base and J by 2 bases; unmatched bases: 3.

The rearrangement joins TRBV4-2 to TRBJ1-1; the D is unclear. The germline V gene encodes CDR1 LGHNA and CDR2 YNFKEQ. The V and J ends lost 0 bases and 5 bases respectively, with 13 bases between them. This CDR3 is built from 15 residues. The CDR3 loop reads CASSQEVGGSTEAFF. CDR3 in DNA: TGTGCCAGCAGCCAAGAGGTCGGAGGGAGTACTGAAGCTTTCTTT.

Comment on this clone: This specimen includes other DNA sequences encoding the same CDR3. This sequence joins TRBV5-1 and TRBJ1-2, with 8 bases aligning to TRBD1. V lost 4 bases and J lost 2; bases outside the gene matches: 4. Germline values: CDR1 SGHRS, CDR2 YFSETQ. The CDR3 sequence is 14 residues long. DNA of the CDR3: TGCGCCAGCAGCACAGGGACAGGAAACTATGGCTACACCTTC. This encodes CASSTGTGNYGYTF.

The chain combines TRBV5-4 with TRBJ2-3; D gene ambiguous. V was shortened by 1 base and J by 1 base, with 7 bases between the two germline ends. This CDR3 is 14 amino acids long. Germline CDR1 and CDR2: SGHNT and YYREEE (reference sequence). CDR3 in amino acids: CASSLSQGTDTQYF. The CDR3 region has the DNA TGTGCCAGCAGCTTGTCCCAGGGCACAGATACGCAGTATTTT.

The sample holds a few counts of this clone. CDR3 nucleotide sequence: TGTGCCAGCAGACCCTCTTCGAGCTCCTACAATGAGCAGTTCTTC. Its translation: CASRPSSSSYNEQFF. V is TRBV6-5 and J is TRBJ2-1, with D unresolved. The V gene's germline CDR1 is MNHEY and CDR2 SVGAGI. Between the trimmed V and J ends, which lost 6 bases and 0 bases, there was a span of 12 bases. CDR3 length: 15 residues.

The chain carries TRBV6-1 and TRBJ2-2; D may be TRBD1 (5 bases). The CDR3 is made up of 13 amino acids. The V end lost 4 bases, the J end lost 3 bases, and 6 bases lay between the germline ends. The germline V gene encodes CDR1 MNHNS and CDR2 SASEGT. The CDR3 coding sequence is TGTGCCAGCAGTGGGGGCTACACCGGGGAGCTGTTTTTT. As protein: CASSGGYTGELFF.

The table lists this clone with a few counts. The rearrangement links TRBV7-9 to TRBJ2-7, with 10 bases that match TRBD1. V lost 5 bases, J lost 5 bases, and 9 bases stayed unmatched. The CDR3 extends over 15 amino acids. In germline, CDR1 is SEHNR, CDR2 FQNEAQ (reference sequence). The CDR3 here is CASSNRDRGPNEQYF. In DNA, the CDR3 is TGTGCCAGCAGCAACCGGGACAGGGGACCAAACGAGCAGTACTTC.

The genes are TRBV18 and TRBJ1-1; D perhaps matches TRBD1 (6 bases). Trimming stripped 6 bases from V and 3 bases from J, with 14 bases between. Per germline, CDR1 KGHSH and CDR2 LQKENI. This CDR3 comprises 14 residues. The CDR3 loop reads CASSRGGRDTEAFF. CDR3 nucleotide sequence: TGTGCCAGCTCCCGGGGGGGGCGCGACACTGAAGCTTTCTTT.

V and J are TRBV7-2 and TRBJ1-2; tentative D call: TRBD1 (6 bases). The length of the CDR3 is 14 residues. Germline V gene sequence: CDR1 SGHTA, CDR2 FQGNSA. The germline V and J ends were trimmed by 5 bases and 7 bases, with 17 bases remaining between them. CDR3 in DNA: TGTGCCAGCAGCGGGGGGGCCCGATCTGTTGGCTACACCTTC. It is translated as CASSGGARSVGYTF.

The CDR3 DNA reads TGTGCCAGCAGCCTCCAGGGGGGATGGAATGAAAAACTGTTTTTT. Its protein is CASSLQGGWNEKLFF. The chain carries TRBV7-2 and TRBJ1-4; 7 bases align to TRBD1. The CDR3 contains 15 residues. Germline CDR1 and CDR2: SGHTA and FQGNSA. The J segment lost 5 bases and the V segment lost 5 bases, leaving 8 bases of the junction unmatched.

This chain uses TRBV7-6 with TRBJ1-3, with D maybe TRBD1 (5 bases). The CDR3 length is 14 residues. Between the trimmed V and J ends, which lost 5 bases and 1 base, there was a span of 9 bases. CDR1 is SGHVS, CDR2 FNYEAQ, per germline. The CDR3 sequence is CASSTRGSGNTIYF. In nucleotides, the CDR3 is TGTGCCAGCAGCACAAGGGGATCTGGAAACACCATATATTTT.

The chain joins TRBV7-2 to TRBJ2-7; 10 bases fit TRBD2. The CDR3 consists of 15 residues. CDR1 and CDR2 from the germline V gene are SGHTA and FQGNSA. Unmatched junction bases numbered 5, after V lost 5 bases and J lost 1 base. The CDR3 spells CASSLGLADSYEQYF. In nucleotides, the CDR3 is TGTGCCAGCAGCCTCGGACTAGCGGATTCCTACGAGCAGTACTTC. The full variable domain, in which reference TRBV7-2 and TRBJ2-7 provide the parts outside the CDR3, is GAGVSQSPSNKVTEKGKDVELRCDPISGHTALYWYRQSLGQGLEFLIYFQGNSAPDKSGLPSDRFSAERTGGSVSTLTIQRTQQEDSAVYLCASSLGLADSYEQYFGPGTRLTVT.